These 3 T cell receptor beta chains came from one sample sequenced in a study of shared clonotypes between healthy human individuals. The method was immunoSEQ multiplex PCR; TCRdb's version includes in-frame clones alone and lacks a portion of them. The table records roughly 520,000 clones, approximately 95% of them present only once. The sequenced material came from naive CD4+ T cells sorted from blood. The subset: CD45RA+ positively selected. These TCRs come from a woman in her 30s in good health.

For this clone: In the same sample, other DNA sequences code for this CDR3. This chain joins TRBV2 and TRBJ1-1, with D unresolved. The CDR3 consists of 11 residues. The germline CDR1 and CDR2 sequences are SNHLY and FYNNEI. Trimming left V 6 bases short and J 1 base short, with 3 bases between. The CDR3 sequence: CASRENTEAFF. The CDR3 bases are TGTGCCAGCAGGGAGAACACTGAAGCTTTCTTT.

This clone occurred once. V and J are TRBV5-1 and TRBJ2-2; TRBD2 matches at 10 bases. The CDR3 runs 17 residues. With 6 bases clipped from V and 0 bases from J, the junction kept 8 bases outside the gene matches. Germline loops: CDR1 SGHRS, CDR2 YFSETQ. CDR3: CASKRDSGRTNTGELFF. CDR3 in DNA: TGCGCCAGCAAAAGGGATAGCGGGAGGACGAACACCGGGGAGCTGTTTTTT.

The chain employs TRBV5-1 and TRBJ2-1, with D perhaps matching TRBD2 (6 bases). Trimming stripped 4 bases from V and 3 bases from J, with 14 bases between. Germline assignment: CDR1 SGHRS and CDR2 YFSETQ. The CDR3 loop spans 15 amino acids. The CDR3 DNA reads as TGCGCCAGCAGCCGCGAGGGACTTCTCTACAATGAGCAGTTCTTC. Translating gives CASSREGLLYNEQFF. The complete variable domain, with remaining parts taken from reference TRBV5-1 and TRBJ2-1, reads KAGVTQTPRYLIKTRGQQVTLSCSPISGHRSVSWYQQTPGQGLQFLFEYFSETQRNKGNFPGRFSGRQFSNSRSEMNVSTLELGDSALYLCASSREGLLYNEQFFGPGTRLTVL.